This T cell receptor (beta chain) was profiled in a study of response to subunit inactivated influenza vaccine. TCRdb re-called the RT-PCR reads through MiXCR, storing one row per CDR3 protein. Of approximately 490,000 distinct CDR3 sequences in the sample, more than 7% were seen once. Source: PBMCs from blood, taken roughly 24 months after vaccination. This sequence was found in a man in his fifties or sixties who received an inactivated influenza vaccine.

The CDR3 DNA sequence: TGTGCCAGCAGCCAAGATGTGACATTCGGGACTGAAGCTTTCTTT. It is translated as CASSQDVTFGTEAFF. The J gene is TRBJ1-1, the V gene TRBV4-2; no clear D. The germline CDR1 and CDR2 sequences are LGHNA and YNFKEQ. V lost 0 bases and J 5 bases, leaving 13 bases between the germline ends. The CDR3 covers 15 residues.